This T cell receptor (beta chain) was obtained from a study of blood T cell repertoires in COVID-19. Study at large: PBMCs, B-cell-depleted T cells, or T cells provided the cDNA or gDNA that made up the material.

Original data processing: Reference gene primer amplification gave nucleated cell count estimates. The data were produced by immunoSEQ multiplex PCR, yet TCRdb's version contains in-frame clones alone and is incomplete. The V and J calls and clone size are taken from that table; D and trimming were inferred from the DNA. The sample lists about 140,000 clones, approximately 82% occurring once. The germline V gene has CDR1 SGDLS and CDR2 YYNGEE. This CDR3 spans 18 amino acids. The junction had 7 bases not matched to a gene; V was cut back by 3 bases and J by 1 base. This chain connects TRBV9 to TRBJ2-3, with 14 bases fitting TRBD2. Sequencing input: peripheral blood. The sequence came from a man aged 55-75 years with active or convalescent COVID-19. CDR3 DNA: TGTGCCAGCAGCGCTGGGACTAGCGGGGGAGGAGGCACAGATACGCAGTATTTT. Translating gives CASSAGTSGGGGTDTQYF.